A selection of T cell receptor beta chains follows, all from one sample in a study of T cell repertoires in cytomegalovirus infection. One entry per CDR3 protein results from TCRdb running MiXCR on the reads. The data contain around 430,000 distinct CDR3 sequences, 40% to 50% of them singletons. For these receptors, no antigen is known. The material sequenced was cultured PBMCs, taken from culture after CMV antigen stimulation. The source of these receptors is a human donor in good health (CMV status not recorded). Some clones in this sample may be carry-over from other donors' samples. Each CDR3 is given with its conserved first and last residue. D genes are given only for firm matches. Expanded clones get a size class; other rows say once, few or many, or leave the size out.

d_call,v_call,clone_size,j_call,cdr3_nt,cdr3_aa
.,TRBV6-1,few,TRBJ2-1,TGTGCCAGCAGTGCCTCGACCAAGGGAATAGGGGAGCAGTTCTTC,CASSASTKGIGEQFF
TRBD1,TRBV20-1,few,TRBJ2-1,TGCAGTGCTAGACCAGGGACAGGGGGAAATGAGCAGTTCTTC,CSARPGTGGNEQFF
.,TRBV5-6,.,TRBJ1-6,TGTGCCAGCAGCTTTTACCGTTTCGCTTCACCCCTCCACTTT,CASSFYRFASPLHF
.,TRBV7-2,few,TRBJ1-6,TGTGCCAGCAGCTCGCTGGGTGGATCACCCCTCCACTTT,CASSSLGGSPLHF
.,TRBV7-9,.,TRBJ2-7,TGTGCCAGCAGCTTAGAAGGTGGGGCCCCCTACGAGCAGTACTTC,CASSLEGGAPYEQYF
TRBD1,TRBV27,.,TRBJ2-1,TGTGCCAGCAGCCTAGACCCAGGGGGATCCTACAATGAGCAGTTCTTC,CASSLDPGGSYNEQFF
.,TRBV20-1,.,TRBJ2-2,TGCAGTGCGACGGGGCGGGATTTTACCGGGGAGCTGTTTTTT,CSATGRDFTGELFF
.,TRBV28,.,TRBJ2-1,TGTGCCAGCAGTCCCCCCGGGACAACTAGGGGGTTCTTC,CASSPPGTTRGFF
TRBD1,TRBV12-3/TRBV12-4,.,TRBJ2-1,TGTGCCAGCAGTTTGGGGACAGGCGGAGAGCAGTTCTTC,CASSLGTGGEQFF
.,TRBV20-1,few,TRBJ2-1,TGCAGTGCTAAACAGGCGGGGTCCTACAATGAGCAGTTCTTC,CSAKQAGSYNEQFF
.,TRBV6-1,.,TRBJ2-7,TGTGCCAGCAGACCCCCCGGACAGGCCGGAGGGTACGAGCAGTACTTC,CASRPPGQAGGYEQYF
.,TRBV19,.,TRBJ1-6,TGTGCCAGTAGTATACGGCGGGATTCACCCCTCCACTTT,CASSIRRDSPLHF
TRBD1,TRBV7-2,many,TRBJ2-3,TGTGCCAGCAGCTTAAATCGGGGACAGGTCACAGATACGCAGTATTTT,CASSLNRGQVTDTQYF
TRBD1,TRBV10-3,.,TRBJ1-5,TGTGCCATCAGTGCCACCGGGACAGAGAATCAGCCCCAGCATTTT,CAISATGTENQPQHF
TRBD2,TRBV14,.,TRBJ2-1,TGTGCCAGCAGCCCTTGGACTAGCGGGAGAGGGGATGAGCAGTTCTTC,CASSPWTSGRGDEQFF
.,TRBV7-9,.,TRBJ2-2,TGTGCCAGCACCCTCCCCGGGACGTACACCGGGGAGCTGTTTTTT,CASTLPGTYTGELFF
.,TRBV4-1,once,TRBJ2-2,TGCGCCAGCAGCCAAGACGGGAGAGGCACCGGGGAGCTGTTTTTT,CASSQDGRGTGELFF
.,TRBV7-6,.,TRBJ1-1,TGTGCCAGCAGCTCCGCCCTGTTAAACACTGAAGCTTTCTTT,CASSSALLNTEAFF
.,TRBV6-8,few,TRBJ1-1,TGTGCCAGCAGGCGGCAGGGGCTGAACACTGAAGCTTTCTTT,CASRRQGLNTEAFF
.,TRBV7-2,.,TRBJ2-1,TGTGCCAGCAGCCCAGGGGTTGGGCAGTTCTTC,CASSPGVGQFF
.,TRBV11-2,.,TRBJ2-7,TGTGCCAGCAGCCATACCACGAGCTCCTACGAGCAGTACTTC,CASSHTTSSYEQYF
.,TRBV27,.,TRBJ1-2,TGTGCCAGCAGGCCGGGAGTTATTAACTATGGCTACACCTTC,CASRPGVINYGYTF
.,TRBV7-9,few,TRBJ1-2,TGTGCCAGCAGCTTCACAGTACAATCGCAAGGCTACACCTTC,CASSFTVQSQGYTF
.,TRBV7-2,.,TRBJ2-3,TGTGCCAGCAGCCCGGTCCTGAGCACAGATACGCAGTATTTT,CASSPVLSTDTQYF
.,TRBV30,few,TRBJ2-5,TGTGCCTGGAGTGTACGTGCCAACCAAGCCGAGACCCAGTACTTC,CAWSVRANQAETQYF
.,TRBV7-2,.,TRBJ2-7,TGTGCCAGCAGTCGGCGGCGGGACGGGGAGCAGTACTTC,CASSRRRDGEQYF
.,TRBV7-2,.,TRBJ2-2,TGTGCCAGCAGCTTGGGACTTCTTAACACCGGGGAGCTGTTTTTT,CASSLGLLNTGELFF
.,TRBV7-2,.,TRBJ1-2,TGTGCCAGCAGCTTAGACTCCCAGGGTCGGATATATGGCTACACCTTC,CASSLDSQGRIYGYTF
TRBD2,TRBV15,.,TRBJ2-3,TGTGCCACCAGCAGACACCCCGGCGGGCTAGCGGGGCTAACAGATACGCAGTATTTT,CATSRHPGGLAGLTDTQYF
.,TRBV12-3/TRBV12-4,.,TRBJ2-5,TGTGCCAGCAGTCCGCGCACAAGGCAAGAGACCCAGTACTTC,CASSPRTRQETQYF
TRBD2,TRBV12-3/TRBV12-4,few,TRBJ2-1,TGTGCCAGCAGTCCCCAGAGCGGGGGGCACAATGAGCAGTTCTTC,CASSPQSGGHNEQFF
.,TRBV20-1,few,TRBJ1-3,TGCAGTGCTAGGGGTGACGACAGAAACTCTGGAAACACCATATATTTT,CSARGDDRNSGNTIYF
.,TRBV7-2,once,TRBJ1-6,TGTGCCAGCAGCCTTCTTAGACAGGTTAATTCACCCCTCCACTTT,CASSLLRQVNSPLHF
TRBD2,TRBV2,.,TRBJ2-5,TGTGCCAGCAGTGAAGCCGGGAGGGCACCAAACCAAGAGACCCAGTACTTC,CASSEAGRAPNQETQYF
.,TRBV7-2,.,TRBJ2-5,TGTGCCAGCAGCCAAGGGATTGGGGGCAGAGAGACCCAGTACTTC,CASSQGIGGRETQYF
TRBD2,TRBV12-3/TRBV12-4,.,TRBJ2-7,TGTGCCAGCAGCCCAGCCCCCGGCAGAGCGGGAGGAACCCTAAGCTCCTACGAGCAGTACTTC,CASSPAPGRAGGTLSSYEQYF
.,TRBV18,.,TRBJ2-7,TGTGCCAGCTCACCCTCCACCGTTAACTACGAGCAGTACTTC,CASSPSTVNYEQYF
.,TRBV29-1,.,TRBJ2-3,TGCAGCGTTCCCCAATCGGCGGGACACACAGATACGCAGTATTTT,CSVPQSAGHTDTQYF
TRBD2,TRBV5-4,.,TRBJ2-1,TGTGCCAGCAGCCCGGCGGGAGTGGGGTCCTACAATGAGCAGTTCTTC,CASSPAGVGSYNEQFF
.,TRBV5-4,.,TRBJ1-2,TGTGCCACCCACAGATTGACAGAAGCTAACTATGGCTACACCTTC,CATHRLTEANYGYTF
TRBD2,TRBV7-2,many,TRBJ2-3,TGTGCCAGCAGCTTAGGGCTAGCGGGGGTCGGAGATACGCAGTATTTT,CASSLGLAGVGDTQYF
.,TRBV18,.,TRBJ1-2,TGTGCCAGCTCAAACCCTGGGTATGGCTACACCTTC,CASSNPGYGYTF
.,TRBV6-5,few,TRBJ2-5,TGTGCCAGCAGTTATTTCCCCAGAGAGACCCAGTACTTC,CASSYFPRETQYF
TRBD1,TRBV7-2,few,TRBJ1-2,TGTGCCAGCAGCTTAGTGGGACAGGGGGCGCGGGACTATGGCTACACCTTC,CASSLVGQGARDYGYTF
.,TRBV20-1,.,TRBJ2-3,TGCAGTGCCCCCCATATGAGGGATAGGCAGTATTTT,CSAPHMRDRQYF
.,TRBV7-9,.,TRBJ1-2,TGTGCCAGCAGTTCGACCGGGACGGGGAACTATGGCTACACCTTC,CASSSTGTGNYGYTF